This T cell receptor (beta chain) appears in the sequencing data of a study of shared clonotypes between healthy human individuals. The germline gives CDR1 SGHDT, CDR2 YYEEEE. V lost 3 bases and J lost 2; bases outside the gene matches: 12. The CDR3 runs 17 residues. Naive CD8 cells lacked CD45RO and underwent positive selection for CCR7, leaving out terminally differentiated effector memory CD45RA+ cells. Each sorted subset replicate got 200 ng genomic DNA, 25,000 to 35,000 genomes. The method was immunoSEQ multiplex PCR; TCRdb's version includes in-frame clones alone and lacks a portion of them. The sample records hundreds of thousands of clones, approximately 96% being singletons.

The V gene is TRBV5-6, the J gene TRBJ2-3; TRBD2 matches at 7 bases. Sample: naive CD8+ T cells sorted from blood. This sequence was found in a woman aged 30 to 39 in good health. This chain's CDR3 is CASSSERESFHTDTQYF. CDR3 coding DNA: TGTGCCAGCAGCTCGGAGCGGGAATCTTTCCACACAGATACGCAGTATTTT.